Following are 9 T cell receptor beta chains from one sample sequenced in a study of cytomegalovirus exposure and HLA in healthy donors. PCR involved 60 Vbeta and 13 Jbeta primers. The assay was immunoSEQ multiplex PCR, and TCRdb's table has in-frame clones only and misses some. The data show some 200,000 clones, 60% to 80% seen once. The sequencing sample was made of PBMCs. The receptor source for this set is a man aged 40-49 years in good health and CMV-seronegative.

The count of this clone is one. This chain connects TRBV7-9 to TRBJ1-4; D is uncertain. V lost 3 bases to trimming and J lost 2 bases, with 16 bases between them. Per the germline V gene, CDR1 is SEHNR and CDR2 is FQNEAQ (reference sequence). This CDR3 is 17 amino acids long. The CDR3 DNA is TGTGCCAGCAGCTTCCGACAAACAAGCTCGACTAATGAAAAACTGTTTTTT. Translation gives CASSFRQTSSTNEKLFF.

The rearrangement uses TRBV7-6 and TRBJ2-1, with 10 bases that match TRBD1. CDR1 SGHVS and CDR2 FNYEAQ come from the germline V gene. V lost 2 bases and J lost 4; bases outside the gene matches: 8. CDR3 length: 17 amino acids. CDR3 loop: CASSLNPGQGPYNEQFF. The CDR3 DNA follows: TGTGCCAGCAGCTTAAATCCGGGACAGGGGCCTTACAATGAGCAGTTCTTC.

This clone appeared a single time. This CDR3 is CASSQLADSYNEQFF. The CDR3, as DNA: TGTGCCAGCAGCCAACTAGCGGACTCCTACAATGAGCAGTTCTTC. The V and J genes are TRBV7-9 and TRBJ2-1; TRBD2 matches at 8 bases. Trimming took 5 bases from V and 0 from J; bases not matched to a gene: 3. This CDR3 comprises 15 residues. Germline lookup yields CDR1 SEHNR and CDR2 FQNEAQ (reference sequence).

The CDR3 is CASSWTVPPGEQYF. The CDR3 region has the DNA TGTGCCAGTAGCTGGACAGTACCTCCGGGCGAGCAGTACTTC. The V and J genes are TRBV19 and TRBJ2-7, with TRBD1 as a possible D gene (6 bases). V was clipped by 6 bases and J by 6 bases, with 18 bases between them. The CDR3 totals 14 residues. Germline V gene lookup returns CDR1 LNHDA and CDR2 SQIVND (reference sequence). The full variable domain, in which reference TRBV19 and TRBJ2-7 provide the parts outside the CDR3, is DGGITQSPKYLFRKEGQNVTLSCEQNLNHDAMYWYRQDPGQGLRLIYYSQIVNDFQKGDIAEGYSVSREKKESFPLTVTSAQKNPTAFYLCASSWTVPPGEQYFGPGTRLTVT.

The chain carries TRBV10-1 and TRBJ1-5; D is undetermined. V dropped 1 base and J dropped 0 bases, with 13 bases sitting between them. Germline V lookup: CDR1 WNHNN, CDR2 SYGVQD (reference sequence). This CDR3 spans 17 amino acids. The CDR3 region is CASSEFSWHSSNQPQHF. CDR3 nucleotide sequence: TGCGCCAGCAGTGAGTTCAGTTGGCACAGTAGCAATCAGCCCCAGCATTTT.

J is TRBJ2-1 and V is TRBV7-9; D unresolved. The CDR3 sequence is 12 residues long. The V end lost 1 base, the J end lost 6 bases, and 4 bases lay between the germline ends. CDR1 is SEHNR, CDR2 FQNEAQ, per germline (reference sequence). This chain's CDR3 is CASSLEANEQFF. The DNA for the CDR3 is TGTGCCAGCAGCTTAGAAGCCAATGAGCAGTTCTTC.

This chain uses TRBV19 with TRBJ1-1, with D unclear. Germline V gives CDR1 LNHDA, CDR2 SQIVND (reference sequence). This CDR3 spans 13 amino acids. The germline V and J ends were trimmed by 5 bases and 0 bases, with 7 bases remaining between them. The CDR3 bases are TGTGCCAGTAGTTACAGCCTGAACACTGAAGCTTTCTTT. Its protein is CASSYSLNTEAFF. Combining the CDR3 with reference TRBV19 and TRBJ1-1 gives the whole variable domain DGGITQSPKYLFRKEGQNVTLSCEQNLNHDAMYWYRQDPGQGLRLIYYSQIVNDFQKGDIAEGYSVSREKKESFPLTVTSAQKNPTAFYLCASSYSLNTEAFFGQGTRLTVV.

This clone has a handful of counts. V and J are TRBV6-5 and TRBJ2-7, with unresolved D. This CDR3 spans 15 amino acids. The germline V gene encodes CDR1 MNHEY and CDR2 SVGAGI. Trimming shortened V by 6 bases and J by 6 bases, and 21 bases separated the two germline ends. CDR3 DNA sequence: TGTGCCAGCAGCTTTAACAACGAACAACCTGGCGAGCAGTACTTC. Translation: CASSFNNEQPGEQYF.

In regard to this clone: Because the CDR3's place on the DNA is in doubt, the DNA is left out and the CDR3 is given as listed by TCRdb. The chain combines TRBV21-1 with TRBJ2-5; the listed D gene, TRBD2, was not tested against the DNA. TRBV21-1 is flagged as a pseudogene. The CDR3 extends over 16 residues, inclusive of both ends. The CDR3 sequence is CASSKVGGGAGETQYF.